These T cell receptor beta chains were read from a single sample in a study of breast tumors, draining lymph nodes, adjacent tissues. TCRdb redid the calling of the multiplex PCR reads with MiXCR, one entry per CDR3 protein. The table lists tens of thousands of distinct CDR3 sequences, approximately 30% of them singletons. Sequenced sample: axillary lymph node tissue. The receptors derive from a female donor with breast cancer. Some clones in this sample may be carry-over from other donors' samples. Each CDR3 is given with its conserved first and last residue. Each record gives: V gene, J gene, clone size, D gene, CDR3 DNA, CDR3 protein. The D gene is left open where the match is weak. The size field is filled for only some rows; it gives once, few, many or a size class.

v_call: TRBV6-5; j_call: TRBJ1-2; clone_size: many; d_call: -; cdr3_nt: TGTGCCAGCAGACCCCCCCTAGGAGCTAACTATGGCTACACCTTC; cdr3_aa: CASRPPLGANYGYTF
v_call: TRBV18; j_call: TRBJ1-5; clone_size: once; d_call: -; cdr3_nt: TGTGCCAGCTCACTAGCAACAGGGAGTAACGAGCAGCCCCAGCATTTT; cdr3_aa: CASSLATGSNEQPQHF
v_call: TRBV6-2/TRBV6-3; j_call: TRBJ1-2; clone_size: many; d_call: TRBD1; cdr3_nt: TGTGCCAGCAGTTACTTCCGGGACAGGAGTTTTTATGGCTACACCTTC; cdr3_aa: CASSYFRDRSFYGYTF
v_call: TRBV2; j_call: TRBJ2-2; clone_size: -; d_call: -; cdr3_nt: TGTGCCAGCAGCTCCATCGAGAAGACCGGGGAGCTGTTTTTT; cdr3_aa: CASSSIEKTGELFF
v_call: TRBV2; j_call: TRBJ1-4; clone_size: many; d_call: -; cdr3_nt: TGTGCCAGCAGCCCACCGACGATTACAACTAATGAAAAACTGTTTTTT; cdr3_aa: CASSPPTITTNEKLFF
v_call: TRBV7-9; j_call: TRBJ2-7; clone_size: once; d_call: TRBD2; cdr3_nt: TGTGCCAGCAGCTTGGAAGGTTTGGGGAGGGCCTCTGAGCAGTACTTC; cdr3_aa: CASSLEGLGRASEQYF
v_call: TRBV27; j_call: TRBJ1-5; clone_size: many; d_call: -; cdr3_nt: TGTGCCAGCAGTTTATCAGGGGAAAGTCAGCCCCAGCATTTT; cdr3_aa: CASSLSGESQPQHF
v_call: TRBV7-6; j_call: TRBJ2-5; clone_size: medium-sized; d_call: TRBD2; cdr3_nt: TGTGCCAGCAGCTCAGAGTCAGCGGGAGGGGAGACCCAGTACTTC; cdr3_aa: CASSSESAGGETQYF
v_call: TRBV5-1; j_call: TRBJ1-5; clone_size: many; d_call: -; cdr3_nt: TGCGCCAGCAGCTTGTGGGCAGGGCCCAATCAGCCCCAGCATTTT; cdr3_aa: CASSLWAGPNQPQHF
v_call: TRBV19; j_call: TRBJ1-2; clone_size: -; d_call: -; cdr3_nt: TGTGCCAGTAGTATGTCACAGATTAATGGCTACACCTTC; cdr3_aa: CASSMSQINGYTF